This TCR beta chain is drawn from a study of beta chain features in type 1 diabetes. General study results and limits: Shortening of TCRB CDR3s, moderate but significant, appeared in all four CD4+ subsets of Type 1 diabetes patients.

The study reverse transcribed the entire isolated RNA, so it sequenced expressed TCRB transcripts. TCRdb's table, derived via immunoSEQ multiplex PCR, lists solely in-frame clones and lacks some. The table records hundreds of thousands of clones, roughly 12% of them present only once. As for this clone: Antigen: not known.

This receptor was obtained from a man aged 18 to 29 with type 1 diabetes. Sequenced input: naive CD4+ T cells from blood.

This CDR3 is CASSLAGVNTEAFF. CDR3 DNA: TGTGCCAGCAGCTTAGCCGGGGTTAACACTGAAGCTTTCTTT. The chain has TRBV7-2 and TRBJ1-1; D unclear. The CDR3 has 14 amino acids. Germline loops: CDR1 SGHTA, CDR2 FQGNSA. Trimming left V 0 bases short and J 2 bases short, with 7 bases between. The full variable domain, in which reference TRBV7-2 and TRBJ1-1 provide the parts outside the CDR3, is GAGVSQSPSNKVTEKGKDVELRCDPISGHTALYWYRQSLGQGLEFLIYFQGNSAPDKSGLPSDRFSAERTGGSVSTLTIQRTQQEDSAVYLCASSLAGVNTEAFFGQGTRLTVV.